What follows are 14 T cell receptor beta chains derived from one specimen sequenced in a study of cytomegalovirus exposure and HLA in healthy donors. Repertoires were generated with immunoSEQ multiplex PCR, while TCRdb's copy carries only in-frame clones and drops some. The table records approximately 220,000 clones, 85% to 95% of them present only once. The sequencing input was PBMCs. Receptor source: a woman under 30 in good health and CMV-seronegative.

This chain connects TRBV6-5 to TRBJ2-7; 9 bases align to TRBD1. The germline CDR1 and CDR2 sequences are MNHEY and SVGAGI. The CDR3 consists of 14 residues. J gave up 3 bases and V 8 bases, and 8 bases lay outside the gene matches. The CDR3 is CASRKGQGFYEQYF. The CDR3 bases are TGTGCCAGCCGAAAGGGACAGGGATTCTACGAGCAGTACTTC.

The chain uses TRBV18 and TRBJ1-1; tentatively, D is TRBD1 (6 bases). The CDR3 covers 17 residues. The germline CDR1 and CDR2 sequences are KGHSH and LQKENI. V shed 3 bases and J shed 5 bases, with 22 bases lying between them. DNA of the CDR3: TGTGCCAGCTCACCGACCGGCCTTATGGGGGCTAGTACTGAAGCTTTCTTT. Translation gives CASSPTGLMGASTEAFF.

This sequence joins TRBV14 and TRBJ1-1, with a possible D match to TRBD1 (5 bases). Germline CDR1 and CDR2: SGHDN and FVKESK. Trimming took off 3 bases at V and 1 base at J, with 6 bases between the two ends. This CDR3 has 13 residues. The DNA of the CDR3 is TGTGCCAGCAGCCATGGACAGAACACTGAAGCTTTCTTT. Its protein is CASSHGQNTEAFF.

This chain connects TRBV4-1 to TRBJ2-7; 7 bases align to TRBD2. The J segment lost 3 bases and the V segment lost 1 base, leaving 6 bases of the junction unmatched. Germline CDR1 reads MGHRA; CDR2 reads YSYEKL. The CDR3 has 15 amino acids. CDR3 nucleotides: TGCGCCAGCAGCCAAGCCGGACTAGGAGACTACGAGCAGTACTTC. This encodes CASSQAGLGDYEQYF.

This clone was found a few times. This chain links TRBV2 with TRBJ1-3, with D unclear. The CDR3 is 13 residues long. Germline V gene data show CDR1 as SNHLY and CDR2 as FYNNEI. Trimming removed 5 bases from V and 4 bases from J, with 9 bases in between. Here the CDR3 reads CASSNSRGNTIYF. CDR3 nucleotide sequence: TGTGCCAGCAGTAACAGCAGGGGAAACACCATATATTTT.

The gene calls are TRBV5-1 and TRBJ1-1; possibly TRBD1 for D (5 bases). Germline lookup yields CDR1 SGHRS and CDR2 YFSETQ. Trimming removed 3 bases from V and 8 bases from J, with 17 bases in between. The CDR3 covers 14 residues. The CDR3 region has the DNA TGCGCCAGCAGCTGGCGCCCGCGGGACGGGGAAGCTTTCTTT. Translation gives CASSWRPRDGEAFF.

This chain connects TRBV29-1 to TRBJ2-5, with a possible D match to TRBD1 (5 bases). Trimming left V 3 bases short and J 4 bases short, with 6 bases between. Germline V gene sequence: CDR1 SQVTM, CDR2 ANQGSEA. This CDR3 comprises 11 residues. CDR3 bases: TGCAGCGTTGACAGGGCAGAGACCCAGTACTTC. It specifies CSVDRAETQYF.

The V and J genes are TRBV6-6 and TRBJ2-5; 7 bases agree with TRBD1. The V segment lost 2 bases and the J segment 5 bases; nucleotides outside the gene matches: 11. The CDR3 spans 16 residues. Germline-derived CDR1 and CDR2 are MNHNY and SVGAGI (reference sequence). For the CDR3, the DNA is TGTGCCAGCAGTTACGCAACGGGCCTCAGGGGGGAGACCCAGTACTTC. Encoded protein: CASSYATGLRGETQYF.

This chain links TRBV2 with TRBJ2-3, with D possibly matching TRBD2 (6 bases). The CDR3 is 11 residues long. Trimming removed 2 bases at V and 15 bases at J, with 12 bases between. Germline assignment: CDR1 SNHLY and CDR2 FYNNEI. In nucleotides, the CDR3 is TGTGCCAGCAGTGAAAGAGGGCGGGAATATTTT. Translated, it gives CASSERGREYF.

The chain links TRBV5-1 to TRBJ1-4, with TRBD1 matching 7 bases. With V trimmed by 6 bases and J by 5 bases, 7 bases remained unmatched. Germline V gene data show CDR1 as SGHRS and CDR2 as YFSETQ. There are 14 residues in the CDR3. CDR3 nucleotides: TGCGCCAGCAAGCAAGGGACAGCGAATGAAAAACTGTTTTTT. Amino acid sequence: CASKQGTANEKLFF.

The chain has TRBV6-6 and TRBJ1-1, with TRBD1 as a possible D gene (5 bases). Germline lookup yields CDR1 MNHNY and CDR2 SVGAGI (reference sequence). This CDR3 region has 14 residues. V lost 0 bases and J 3 bases, leaving 8 bases between the germline ends. The CDR3 protein is CASSYSEGDTEAFF. The CDR3 DNA reads as TGTGCCAGCAGTTACTCTGAAGGGGACACTGAAGCTTTCTTT.

The chain is built from TRBV5-6 and TRBJ1-2; D uncertain. The germline V gene has CDR1 SGHDT and CDR2 YYEEEE. With 0 bases removed from V and 4 bases from J, the gap between germline ends came to 10 bases. The CDR3 has 14 amino acids. CDR3 residues: CASSLETGFYGYTF. The CDR3 region has the DNA TGTGCCAGCAGCTTGGAAACGGGGTTCTATGGCTACACCTTC. Using reference TRBV5-6 and TRBJ1-2 for the parts outside the CDR3, the full variable domain is DAGVTQSPTHLIKTRGQQVTLRCSPKSGHDTVSWYQQALGQGPQFIFQYYEEEERQRGNFPDRFSGHQFPNYSSELNVNALLLGDSALYLCASSLETGFYGYTFGSGTRLTVV.

This clone has only a few counts. The V and J genes are TRBV6-5 and TRBJ1-2; the match to TRBD1 covers 9 bases. The CDR3 covers 15 residues. The V gene end was trimmed by 6 bases and the J gene end by 2 bases; junction bases not matched to a gene: 7. Per the germline V gene, CDR1 is MNHEY and CDR2 is SVGAGI. CDR3 nucleotides: TGTGCCAGCAGGCTCCCCGGGACAGGGAACTATGGCTACACCTTC. This sequence encodes CASRLPGTGNYGYTF.

V gene TRBV11-2 combines with J gene TRBJ1-1; D call uncertain. Germline V CDR1 and CDR2: SGHAT, FQNNGV. CDR3 length: 11 amino acids. Trimming took 3 bases from V and 4 from J, leaving 3 bases between them. CDR3 coding DNA: TGTGCCAGCAGCTTCAGCACTGAAGCTTTCTTT. Translated: CASSFSTEAFF. The full variable domain, its missing parts supplied by reference TRBV11-2 and TRBJ1-1, is EAGVAQSPRYKIIEKRQSVAFWCNPISGHATLYWYQQILGQGPKLLIQFQNNGVVDDSQLPKDRFSAERLKGVDSTLKIQPAKLEDSAVYLCASSFSTEAFFGQGTRLTVV.